Listed below are T cell receptor beta chains from one sample, sequenced in a study of OX40 agonist ivuxolimab in advanced cancers. Some clones are missing from TCRdb's copy, which holds only in-frame ones; the method was immunoSEQ multiplex PCR. The table shows about 28,000 clones, with 80% occurring only once. Sample: CD4+ or CD8+ T cells sorted from blood, taken in a trial of the OX40 agonist ivuxolimab. Source of these receptors: an adult with an advanced solid tumor such as melanoma, head and neck, liver or kidney cancer. Each CDR3 is given with its conserved first and last residue. A D gene is named only where the DNA matches it firmly. Clone size, where shown, is once, few, many, or a class for clones that have expanded.

. | TRBJ1-3 | . | TRBV21-1 | TGTGCCAGCAGCAAACCTCCGGGATGGGTGAGAGGAAACACCATATATTTT | CASSKPPGWVRGNTIYF
TRBD1 | TRBJ1-5 | . | TRBV7-2 | TGTGCCAGCAGCGCGTCCGGGACAGGGGGCAATCAGCCCCAGCATTTT | CASSASGTGGNQPQHF
TRBD1 | TRBJ2-3 | . | TRBV5-1 | TGCGCCAGCAGCTTGGCCCAGGGGGCAACAGATACGCAGTATTTT | CASSLAQGATDTQYF
. | TRBJ1-3 | . | TRBV6-6 | TGTGCCAGCAGTTACTCGTCAGGAGGAAACACCATATATTTT | CASSYSSGGNTIYF
TRBD1 | TRBJ1-2 | . | TRBV11-2 | TGTGCCAGCAGCTTAGATCTGGCAGGGGGGACTAACTATGGCTACACCTTC | CASSLDLAGGTNYGYTF
. | TRBJ1-2 | medium-sized | TRBV5-4 | TGTGCCAGCAGCTTGGAGGGATCGGGATTAGGCGGCTACACCTTC | CASSLEGSGLGGYTF
. | TRBJ2-5 | once | TRBV5-6 | TGTGCCAGCAGCTTGGTAGCAGAGATACAAGAGACCCAGTACTTC | CASSLVAEIQETQYF
TRBD1 | TRBJ2-7 | few | TRBV2 | TGTGCCAGCAGTGCGACAGGGAATTCCTACGAGCAGTACTTC | CASSATGNSYEQYF
. | TRBJ2-5 | . | TRBV5-6 | TGTGCCAGCAGCTTGGTAGAGGGGGGGCGGGGAGAGACCCAGTACTTC | CASSLVEGGRGETQYF
. | TRBJ1-1 | . | TRBV19 | TGTGCCACCCGGCAGGGGATGAACACTGAAGCTTTCTTT | CATRQGMNTEAFF
TRBD2 | TRBJ2-5 | . | TRBV7-3 | TGTGCCAGCAGCTTATATGCCGGGACTAGCCAAGAGACCCAGTACTTC | CASSLYAGTSQETQYF
. | TRBJ2-2 | . | TRBV11-2 | TGTGCCAGCAGCTTAGTCGGGCGCGACACCGGGGAGCTGTTTTTT | CASSLVGRDTGELFF
. | TRBJ1-4 | . | TRBV7-2 | TGTGCCAGCAGCTCGACCCCGGGACGGATGAATGAAAAACTGTTTTTT | CASSSTPGRMNEKLFF
. | TRBJ2-1 | few | TRBV5-6 | TGTGCCAGCAGCCTACTACTAGCTGTGGATGAGCAGTTCTTC | CASSLLLAVDEQFF
TRBD1 | TRBJ1-2 | . | TRBV4-3 | TGCGCCAGCAGCCAAGCGGACAGGGGAAACTATGGCTACACCTTC | CASSQADRGNYGYTF
TRBD1 | TRBJ1-2 | . | TRBV9 | TGTGCCAGCAGCGCTGGACAGGGGGTCTATGGCTACACCTTC | CASSAGQGVYGYTF
TRBD1 | TRBJ1-4 | . | TRBV19 | TGTGCCAGTAGTCCAGGGACAGGGCCGGCTGAAAAACTGTTTTTT | CASSPGTGPAEKLFF
TRBD1 | TRBJ1-4 | . | TRBV4-3 | TGCGCCAGCAGCCAAGGAGGGGGCGCGGATGAAAAACTGTTTTTT | CASSQGGGADEKLFF
TRBD1 | TRBJ2-2 | . | TRBV29-1 | TGCAGCGTTGAAGAAGGGGGCGCGGGCACCGGGGAGCTGTTTTTT | CSVEEGGAGTGELFF
. | TRBJ1-4 | . | TRBV4-3 | TGCGCCAGCAGCCAACCGGGACGGAGTAATGAAAAACTGTTTTTT | CASSQPGRSNEKLFF
. | TRBJ1-2 | . | TRBV13 | TGTGCCAGCAGCCTAGGTGGGGTTGACTATGGCTACACCTTC | CASSLGGVDYGYTF
TRBD1 | TRBJ2-1 | . | TRBV19 | TGTGCCAGTAGTATAACTCCGGGACAGGGCTACAATGAGCAGTTCTTC | CASSITPGQGYNEQFF
. | TRBJ2-5 | . | TRBV5-6 | TGTGCCAGCAGCCCTGGACCGACCGGGGGGCGGGAGACCCAGTACTTC | CASSPGPTGGRETQYF
TRBD1 | TRBJ1-3 | . | TRBV14 | TGTGCCAGCAGCCCCGGACAGGGCGGTGGAAACACCATATATTTT | CASSPGQGGGNTIYF
TRBD1 | TRBJ2-3 | once | TRBV9 | TGTGCCAGCAGCGTAGCAGGGGGCGCAGATACGCAGTATTTT | CASSVAGGADTQYF
TRBD2 | TRBJ2-2 | . | TRBV4-3 | TGCGCCAGCAGCCAAGATCCCCTAGCGGACGCGAACACCGGGGAGCTGTTTTTT | CASSQDPLADANTGELFF
TRBD1 | TRBJ2-7 | . | TRBV19 | TGTGCCAGTAGTCGACAGGGAAGCTCCTACGAGCAGTACTTC | CASSRQGSSYEQYF
. | TRBJ1-5 | medium-sized | TRBV6-5 | TGTGCCAGCACCACGGGGGCCGGGCCCCAGCATTTT | CASTTGAGPQHF
TRBD1 | TRBJ1-1 | . | TRBV27 | TGTGCCAGCAGTTTATATGGGACAGGGACAGAAGCTTTCTTT | CASSLYGTGTEAFF
. | TRBJ1-4 | . | TRBV30 | TGTGCCTGGAGGGCCAGGCCCGCGGCTAATGAAAAACTGTTTTTT | CAWRARPAANEKLFF
TRBD1 | TRBJ1-2 | . | TRBV4-2 | TGTGCCAGCAGCCACGAAAAAAGACAGGGTCCCTATGGCTACACCTTC | CASSHEKRQGPYGYTF
TRBD2 | TRBJ2-5 | . | TRBV7-9 | TGTGCCAGCAGCTCCCGACTAGCGGAAGAGACCCAGTACTTC | CASSSRLAEETQYF
TRBD1 | TRBJ2-2 | . | TRBV5-5 | TGTGCCAGCAGCCGCAGGGGGCAGAACACCGGGGAGCTGTTTTTT | CASSRRGQNTGELFF
TRBD1 | TRBJ2-5 | . | TRBV7-2 | TGTGCCAGCAGCCCATGGACAGGGAGGCAAGAGACCCAGTACTTC | CASSPWTGRQETQYF
TRBD1 | TRBJ1-2 | once | TRBV9 | TGTGCCAGCAGCCCCCGGACAGGGTCTTTAGGTGGCTACACCTTC | CASSPRTGSLGGYTF
. | TRBJ2-7 | . | TRBV11-2 | TGTGCCAGCAGCTTAAGTACCTACGAGCAGTACTTC | CASSLSTYEQYF
TRBD2 | TRBJ2-2 | . | TRBV5-4 | TGTGCCAGCAGCCAAGATAGCGGGGGGGCCGGGGAGCTGTTTTTT | CASSQDSGGAGELFF
. | TRBJ2-7 | once | TRBV11-2 | TGTGCCAGCAGCCCCTCTCCCTTTTCCTACGAGCAGTACTTC | CASSPSPFSYEQYF
. | TRBJ2-3 | . | TRBV27 | TGTGCCAGCAGTTCCACAAGCACAGATACGCAGTATTTT | CASSSTSTDTQYF
TRBD2 | TRBJ2-1 | . | TRBV6-5 | TGTGCCAGCAGTTCCGGACTAGTTAATGAGCAGTTCTTC | CASSSGLVNEQFF
. | TRBJ1-3 | . | TRBV7-2 | TGTGCCAGCGCTAACCAGGGCAACTCTGGAAACACCATATATTTT | CASANQGNSGNTIYF
TRBD1 | TRBJ2-7 | . | TRBV27 | TGTGCCAGCAGTCTGTTAACCGGGACAGGGGACGAGCAGTACTTC | CASSLLTGTGDEQYF
TRBD1 | TRBJ2-3 | medium-sized | TRBV7-9 | TGTGCCAGCAGCCCCGGGCCGGGACAGGGTAATACAGATACGCAGTATTTT | CASSPGPGQGNTDTQYF